These 14 T cell receptor beta chains share one sample of origin, sequenced in a study of cytomegalovirus exposure and HLA in healthy donors. Produced via immunoSEQ multiplex PCR; TCRdb's table is partial and in-frame only. The sample shows more than 70,000 clones, around 96% of them seen only once. The sample comprised PBMCs. Receptor source: a man aged 18-30 years in good health and CMV-seropositive.

The V gene is TRBV19, the J gene TRBJ2-1; tentatively, D is TRBD2 (5 bases). Germline V gene sequence: CDR1 LNHDA, CDR2 SQIVND (reference sequence). V was shortened by 1 base and J by 5 bases, with 12 bases between the two germline ends. This CDR3 contains 15 residues. The CDR3: CASSIGGRVHNEQFF. CDR3 bases: TGTGCCAGTAGTATAGGTGGGAGAGTCCACAATGAGCAGTTCTTC.

The chain recombines TRBV11-1 with TRBJ2-1, with TRBD2 matching over 11 bases. Per germline, CDR1 SGHAT and CDR2 FQDESV (reference sequence). V lost 5 bases, J lost 8 bases, and 14 bases stayed unmatched. The CDR3 has 17 residues. The CDR3 region has the DNA TGTGCCAGCAGCCTCAACCTTCTTAGCGGGAGGGCCGATGAGCAGTTCTTC. This encodes CASSLNLLSGRADEQFF.

This clone appeared once. The CDR3 DNA follows: TGTGCCAGCAGTTACCCGGGACAGGGGGTTCTCGGGGAGCTGTTTTTT. Translation: CASSYPGQGVLGELFF. The chain carries TRBV6-6 and TRBJ2-2; 11 nucleotides line up with TRBD1. The germline gives CDR1 MNHNY, CDR2 SVGAGI (reference sequence). J gave up 7 bases and V 2 bases, and 6 bases lay outside the gene matches. The CDR3 totals 16 residues.

The chain has TRBV5-1 and TRBJ1-1, with 9 bases aligning to TRBD1. Germline assignment: CDR1 SGHRS and CDR2 YFSETQ. Losses at the gene ends were 0 bases for V and 4 bases for J; bases not matched to a gene: 10. CDR3 length: 17 residues. CDR3 sequence: CASSLGDREKLSTEAFF. Here the CDR3 DNA reads TGCGCCAGCAGCTTGGGGGACAGGGAAAAATTGAGCACTGAAGCTTTCTTT.

This chain uses TRBV10-3 with TRBJ1-3; TRBD1 is a possible D gene (6 bases). Germline CDR1 is ENHRY and CDR2 is SYGVKD. This CDR3 has 15 amino acids. V lost 5 bases to trimming and J lost 0 bases, with 11 bases between them. CDR3 loop: CAISPTGDSGNTIYF. CDR3 DNA sequence: TGTGCCATCAGTCCGACAGGCGACTCTGGAAACACCATATATTTT.

The gene calls are TRBV5-6 and TRBJ2-3, with 12 bases aligning to TRBD2. This CDR3 is built from 16 residues. V was pared by 4 bases and J by 5 bases, with 8 bases of the junction left unmatched. Germline loops: CDR1 SGHDT, CDR2 YYEEEE. CDR3 nucleotide sequence: TGTGCCAGCAGCCGAATGACTAGCGGGAGTGTAGATACGCAGTATTTT. Translated, it gives CASSRMTSGSVDTQYF.

V is TRBV7-2 and J is TRBJ2-1, with TRBD2 matching 10 bases. The CDR3 sequence is 16 residues long. V gave up 5 bases and J gave up 7 bases; unmatched junction bases: 11. CDR1 is SGHTA, CDR2 FQGNSA, per germline. The CDR3 spells CASSPPSGRVWNEQFF. The CDR3 coding sequence is TGTGCCAGCAGCCCTCCGAGCGGGAGGGTCTGGAATGAGCAGTTCTTC.

This chain joins TRBV6-1 and TRBJ1-4; D gene ambiguous. Germline CDR1 is MNHNS and CDR2 is SASEGT. The CDR3 covers 17 residues. V dropped 1 base and J dropped 5 bases, with 17 bases sitting between them. CDR3 nucleotides: TGTGCCAGCAGTGAAGGTTCCAGTAGCCGCCCAAATGAAAAACTGTTTTTT. Protein product: CASSEGSSSRPNEKLFF.

V gene TRBV9 combines with J gene TRBJ2-7; D might be TRBD1 (7 bases). This CDR3 contains 15 residues. The V and J ends lost 0 bases and 1 base respectively, with 11 bases between them. CDR1 and CDR2 (germline): SGDLS, YYNGEE. DNA for the CDR3: TGTGCCAGCAGCGTAGGCGGGACAGAATCCTACGAGCAGTACTTC. This encodes CASSVGGTESYEQYF.

CDR3 loop: CASSLLDRGSYNEQFF. CDR3 DNA sequence: TGTGCCAGTAGTCTATTGGACAGGGGGTCCTACAATGAGCAGTTCTTC. The genes are TRBV19 and TRBJ2-1, with 10 bases fitting TRBD1. The CDR3 has 16 amino acids. Looked up from germline, CDR1 is LNHDA and CDR2 is SQIVND (reference sequence). The ends lost 5 bases at V and 1 base at J; junction bases unmatched: 5.

The chain has TRBV6-1 and TRBJ2-1; maybe TRBD2 (6 bases). Trimming pared 5 bases from V and 4 bases from J, leaving 18 bases between. CDR1 is MNHNS, CDR2 SASEGT, per germline. This CDR3 is built from 16 residues. CDR3 in DNA: TGTGCCAGCAGTCAAGATCCGGGACTTGCATACAATGAGCAGTTCTTC. This encodes CASSQDPGLAYNEQFF.

The CDR3 nucleotides read TGTGCCAGCAGTCACACTTCGACTAGCTACTACGAGCAGTACTTC. It encodes CASSHTSTSYYEQYF. This chain links TRBV6-5 with TRBJ2-7; 7 nucleotides match TRBD2. Per the germline V gene, CDR1 is MNHEY and CDR2 is SVGAGI. Losses at the gene ends were 5 bases for V and 3 bases for J; bases not matched to a gene: 10. The CDR3 has 15 residues.

In this sample, this clone turned up once. J is TRBJ2-3 and V is TRBV7-3, with D possibly matching TRBD2 (5 bases). Germline-derived CDR1 and CDR2 are SGHTA and FQGTGA. V lost 3 bases and J lost 4, with 17 bases in between. This CDR3 has 16 residues. The CDR3 here is CASSLTTPIDPDTQYF. The CDR3 DNA sequence: TGTGCCAGCAGCTTGACTACTCCTATCGACCCAGATACGCAGTATTTT.

The chain joins TRBV27 to TRBJ2-7, with TRBD1 as a possible D gene (6 bases). CDR1 is MNHEY and CDR2 is SMNVEV in the germline V gene (reference sequence). This CDR3 is 11 amino acids long. Trimming removed 8 bases at V and 3 bases at J, with 8 bases between. The CDR3 region is CASEQGYEQYF. In DNA, the CDR3 is TGTGCCAGCGAACAGGGCTACGAGCAGTACTTC.